These T cell receptor beta chains were read from a single sample in a study of cytomegalovirus exposure and HLA in healthy donors. Method: immunoSEQ multiplex PCR; TCRdb's copy keeps in-frame clones and lacks some. Of 120,000 or so clones listed, about 80% were seen once; the top ten hold about 2.5%. The source material was PBMCs. Receptors originate from a woman aged 40 to 50 in good health and CMV-seropositive. The CDR3 runs from the conserved cysteine through the conserved F or W. A D gene is named only where the DNA matches it firmly. Some rows mark clone size as missing; the rest say once, few, many or name a class of expanded clone.

>-|TRBV7-2|TRBJ2-3|-
CASSLGAGRDTQYF
TGTGCCAGCAGCCTAGGGGCGGGCCGAGATACGCAGTATTTT
>-|TRBV29-1|TRBJ1-1|-
CSVVRETVNTEAFF
TGCAGCGTTGTGCGAGAAACTGTGAACACTGAAGCTTTCTTT
>-|TRBV12-5|TRBJ2-3|-
CASGANRASTDTQYF
TGTGCTAGTGGGGCTAACAGGGCTAGCACAGATACGCAGTATTTT
>-|TRBV2|TRBJ1-2|-
CASSKGDYGYTF
TGTGCCAGCAGCAAAGGGGACTACGGCTACACCTTC
>-|TRBV23-1|TRBJ1-5|-
CASSQSVAGQPQHF
TGCGCCAGCAGTCAATCGGTGGCGGGTCAGCCCCAGCATTTT
>-|TRBV9|TRBJ1-5|-
CASSPGLDNQPQHF
TGTGCCAGCAGCCCGGGACTGGACAATCAGCCCCAGCATTTT
>TRBD1|TRBV7-2|TRBJ1-2|-
CASSLAGTGTMDYTF
TGTGCCAGCAGCCTCGCCGGGACAGGGACTATGGACTACACCTTC
>TRBD2|TRBV15|TRBJ2-1|-
CATSRDPPIAGVYNEQFF
TGTGCCACCAGCAGAGATCCGCCTATAGCGGGGGTTTACAATGAGCAGTTCTTC
>-|TRBV18|TRBJ2-3|-
CASSPLGQTGDTQYF
TGTGCCAGCTCACCCTTGGGACAAACCGGGGATACGCAGTATTTT
>-|TRBV19|TRBJ2-2|-
CASRSSWRRGNTGELFF
TGTGCCAGTAGGTCAAGCTGGCGGAGAGGGAACACCGGGGAGCTGTTTTTT
>-|TRBV11-2|TRBJ1-1|-
CASSLGGKGTEAFF
TGTGCCAGCAGCTTAGGAGGGAAGGGCACTGAAGCTTTCTTT
>TRBD1|TRBV19|TRBJ1-2|-
CASSTGTGLSGYTF
TGTGCCAGTAGTACAGGGACAGGGCTGAGCGGCTACACCTTC
>-|TRBV5-4|TRBJ2-6|-
CASSLEQGRPGANVLTF
TGTGCCAGCAGCTTGGAGCAGGGCAGGCCTGGGGCCAACGTCCTGACTTTC
>-|TRBV29-1|TRBJ2-1|-
CSVVVQGTEQFF
TGCAGCGTCGTTGTCCAGGGCACTGAGCAGTTCTTC
>-|TRBV5-1|TRBJ1-3|-
CASSLAQQSSGNTIYF
TGCGCCAGCAGCTTGGCCCAACAGAGCTCTGGAAACACCATATATTTT
>-|TRBV19|TRBJ2-7|-
CASSPRDIGTPEQYF
TGTGCCAGTAGCCCCCGGGACATAGGCACTCCCGAGCAGTACTTC
>TRBD1|TRBV30|TRBJ1-2|-
CAWSEYRGGYTF
TGTGCCTGGAGTGAATACAGGGGTGGCTACACCTTC
>TRBD2|TRBV19|TRBJ2-7|-
CASSIGAVAGDEQYF
TGTGCCAGTAGTATCGGAGCGGTTGCGGGAGACGAGCAGTACTTC
>-|TRBV6-1|TRBJ2-7|-
CASSGAGPYEQYF
TGTGCCAGCAGTGGGGCAGGGCCCTACGAGCAGTACTTC
>TRBD1|TRBV11-2|TRBJ1-1|-
CASTLGQGARGTEAFF
TGTGCCAGCACCCTTGGGCAGGGGGCGCGAGGGACTGAAGCTTTCTTT
>TRBD1|TRBV18|TRBJ2-5|-
CASSPGQGVETQYF
TGTGCCAGCTCACCAGGCCAGGGGGTCGAGACCCAGTACTTC
>-|TRBV5-1|TRBJ2-7|-
CASSLQGRDYEQYF
TGCGCCAGCAGCTTACAGGGTAGGGACTACGAGCAGTACTTC
>TRBD1|TRBV9|TRBJ1-4|-
CASSVGQINEKLFF
TGTGCCAGCAGCGTGGGACAGATTAATGAAAAACTGTTTTTT
>TRBD2|TRBV7-2|TRBJ2-5|few
CASSLLGGGTGETQYF
TGTGCCAGCAGCCTTCTTGGCGGGGGGACTGGAGAGACCCAGTACTTC
>TRBD1|TRBV4-1|TRBJ1-2|-
CASSPGQGNYGYTF
TGCGCCAGCAGCCCCGGACAGGGCAACTATGGCTACACCTTC
>-|TRBV27|TRBJ1-4|-
CASSRGRGATNEKLFF
TGTGCCAGCAGCCGGGGGAGGGGAGCAACTAATGAAAAACTGTTTTTT
>-|TRBV9|TRBJ1-6|-
CASSEVTVGGGNSPLHF
TGTGCCAGCAGCGAGGTGACGGTGGGGGGAGGTAATTCACCCCTCCACTTT
>TRBD2|TRBV7-9|TRBJ2-1|-
CASSLPGTSQAGEQFF
TGTGCCAGCAGCTTACCCGGGACTAGCCAGGCGGGTGAGCAGTTCTTC
>TRBD2|TRBV29-1|TRBJ2-1|-
CSVLAGEGNEQFF
TGCAGCGTGCTAGCGGGAGAGGGCAATGAGCAGTTCTTC
>TRBD1|TRBV4-1|TRBJ2-3|-
CASSHVTGGVGTDTQYF
TGCGCCAGCAGCCATGTTACAGGGGGCGTTGGCACAGATACGCAGTATTTT
>TRBD1|TRBV2|TRBJ2-7|-
CASSVTGEGEQYF
TGTGCCAGCAGTGTTACAGGGGAAGGAGAGCAGTACTTC
>-|TRBV27|TRBJ1-1|-
CASSLGQSLNTEAFF
TGTGCCAGCAGTTTAGGGCAGTCCTTGAACACTGAAGCTTTCTTT
>TRBD1|TRBV5-1|TRBJ2-7|-
CASSKSGTGSYEQYF
TGCGCCAGCAGCAAATCCGGGACAGGGTCGTACGAGCAGTACTTC
>-|TRBV6-5|TRBJ2-3|-
CASTRKGGSTDTQYF
TGTGCCAGCACACGCAAGGGGGGGAGCACAGATACGCAGTATTTT
>TRBD2|TRBV7-9|TRBJ2-7|-
CASSWGGEGEQYF
TGTGCCAGCAGCTGGGGGGGGGAGGGCGAGCAGTACTTC
>TRBD1|TRBV6-6|TRBJ1-6|-
CASSYNYRGPGSPLHF
TGTGCCAGCAGTTACAACTACAGGGGGCCCGGGTCACCCCTCCACTTT
>-|TRBV9|TRBJ1-2|-
CASSVGGHGYTF
TGTGCCAGCAGCGTAGGGGGCCACGGCTACACCTTC
>-|TRBV6-5|TRBJ1-2|-
CASSSGVGYTF
TGTGCCAGCAGTTCAGGGGTTGGCTACACCTTC
>TRBD1|TRBV6-5|TRBJ1-1|-
CASSKDRDTEAFF
TGTGCCAGCAGTAAGGACAGGGACACTGAAGCTTTCTTT
>-|TRBV5-6|TRBJ1-1|few
CASSFYRERGGTEAFF
TGTGCCAGCAGCTTCTACCGGGAGCGGGGTGGGACTGAAGCTTTCTTT
>TRBD1|TRBV2|TRBJ1-1|-
CAKTGATEAFF
TGTGCCAAAACAGGGGCCACTGAAGCTTTCTTT
>TRBD2|TRBV5-4|TRBJ2-1|once
CASSLDLAGVSEQFF
TGTGCCAGCAGCTTGGATCTAGCGGGAGTTAGTGAGCAGTTCTTC
>-|TRBV9|TRBJ2-1|few
CASSASNNEQFF
TGTGCCAGCAGCGCATCTAACAATGAGCAGTTCTTC
>TRBD1|TRBV7-3|TRBJ1-2|-
CASSPGQGFNYGYTF
TGTGCCAGCAGCCCGGGACAGGGGTTTAACTATGGCTACACCTTC
>-|TRBV6-6|TRBJ2-3|-
CASRGQSTDTQYF
TGTGCCAGCAGGGGACAAAGCACAGATACGCAGTATTTT
>-|TRBV19|TRBJ1-1|few
CASKHIWGGPGDTEAFF
TGTGCCAGTAAACACATCTGGGGGGGACCTGGGGACACTGAAGCTTTCTTT
>-|TRBV13|TRBJ2-7|-
CASSASSYEQYF
TGTGCCAGCAGCGCCAGCTCCTACGAGCAGTACTTC
>-|TRBV7-9|TRBJ2-1|-
CASSLSGVAGDSLWQFF
TGTGCCAGCAGCTTAAGCGGGGTGGCAGGGGACTCACTGTGGCAGTTCTTC
>-|TRBV9|TRBJ2-1|once
CASSVTGTGNNEQFF
TGTGCCAGCAGCGTAACCGGGACTGGCAACAATGAGCAGTTCTTC
>-|TRBV21-1|TRBJ1-1|-
CASSKAGRLNTEAFF
TGTGCCAGCAGCAAAGCGGGGCGGCTGAACACTGAAGCTTTCTTT
>-|TRBV6-5|TRBJ1-1|-
CASSPSGAPGTEAFF
TGTGCCAGCAGTCCGTCGGGAGCCCCCGGGACTGAAGCTTTCTTT
>-|TRBV7-3|TRBJ2-2|-
CASSLGQNTGELFF
TGTGCCAGCAGCTTAGGACAGAACACCGGGGAGCTGTTTTTT
>TRBD2|TRBV27|TRBJ2-7|-
CASSFTPLNLAGGTYEQYF
TGTGCCAGCAGTTTCACCCCACTTAACCTGGCGGGAGGGACCTACGAGCAGTACTTC
>TRBD2|TRBV5-1|TRBJ2-1|-
CASSSVTSGGSNEQFF
TGCGCCAGCAGCTCGGTTACTAGCGGGGGCAGCAATGAGCAGTTCTTC
>-|TRBV7-2|TRBJ1-1|once
CASSSRENTEAFF
TGTGCCAGCAGCTCCAGGGAAAACACTGAAGCTTTCTTT